This T cell receptor beta chain was recorded in a study of response to subunit inactivated influenza vaccine. Broader study findings: Every seasonal influenza vaccination brings in few new T cells, the authors suggested.

Notes on this clonotype: Its target is unknown.

TCRdb re-analysed the RT-PCR reads in MiXCR, keeping a single row per CDR3 protein. Of around 790,000 distinct CDR3 sequences listed, 21% are singletons. Trimming took 2 bases from V and 1 from J, leaving 13 bases between them. The CDR3 length is 16 residues. The germline CDR1 and CDR2 sequences are MNHEY and SVGAGI. Sequencing was performed on PBMCs from blood, taken more than 4 days after vaccination. V gene TRBV6-5 combines with J gene TRBJ2-3; D is uncertain. The sequence came from a man aged 50-59 years who received an inactivated influenza vaccine. CDR3 DNA: TGTGCCAGCAGTTACCCCCCGATGGGCGGCACAGATACGCAGTATTTT. Protein: CASSYPPMGGTDTQYF.